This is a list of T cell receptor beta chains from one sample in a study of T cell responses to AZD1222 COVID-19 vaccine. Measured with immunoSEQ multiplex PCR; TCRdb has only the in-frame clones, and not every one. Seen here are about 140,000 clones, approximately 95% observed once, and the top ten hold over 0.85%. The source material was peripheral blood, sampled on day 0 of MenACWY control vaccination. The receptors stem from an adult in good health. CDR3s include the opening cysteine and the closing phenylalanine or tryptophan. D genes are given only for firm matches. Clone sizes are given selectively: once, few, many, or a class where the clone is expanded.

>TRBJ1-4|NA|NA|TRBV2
TGTGCCAGCAGTGAACGCAGGGGAAATGAAAAACTGTTTTTT
CASSERRGNEKLFF
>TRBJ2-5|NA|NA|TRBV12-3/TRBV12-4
TGTGCCAGCGGTTTTTGGCAACAAGAGACCCAGTACTTC
CASGFWQQETQYF
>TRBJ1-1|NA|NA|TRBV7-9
TGTGCCACCCCGGGGGCGCGCGGAAACACTGAAGCTTTCTTT
CATPGARGNTEAFF
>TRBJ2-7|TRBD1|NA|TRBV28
TGTGCCAGCAGTCTACCGGGACAGGGGTACGAGCAGTACTTC
CASSLPGQGYEQYF
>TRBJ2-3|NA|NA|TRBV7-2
TGTGCCAGCACCCCAGTTGGCATCACAGATACGCAGTATTTT
CASTPVGITDTQYF
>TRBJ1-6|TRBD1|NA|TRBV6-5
TGTGCCAGCAGGGACAGGGCTGATTCACCCCTCCACTTT
CASRDRADSPLHF
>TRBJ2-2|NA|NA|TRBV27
TGTGCCAGCAGTCAGCGGGGTGGGAGGGGGACCGGGGAGCTGTTTTTT
CASSQRGGRGTGELFF
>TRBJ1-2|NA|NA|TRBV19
TGTGCCAGTACTATCCGGGGAGGGTATGGCTACACCTTC
CASTIRGGYGYTF
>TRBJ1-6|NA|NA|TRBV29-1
TGCAGCGTTGAGGGATCTCGAGGGAGTCGGGGTAATTCACCCCTCCACTTT
CSVEGSRGSRGNSPLHF
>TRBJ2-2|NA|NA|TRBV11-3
TGTGCCAGCAGCCGCACAAGGTCCGGGGAGCTGTTTTTT
CASSRTRSGELFF
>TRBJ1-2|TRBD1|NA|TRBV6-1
TGTGCCAGCAGGGAAGTAGGACAGGGAGGAAATGGCTACACCTTC
CASREVGQGGNGYTF
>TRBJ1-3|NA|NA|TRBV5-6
TGTGCCAGCAGCCAAGGACCGCTTGGAAACACCATATATTTT
CASSQGPLGNTIYF
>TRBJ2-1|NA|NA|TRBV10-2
TGCGCCAGCAGTGAGTCGATTACAGGGTCCTACCACGTAAATGAGCAGTTCTTC
CASSESITGSYHVNEQFF
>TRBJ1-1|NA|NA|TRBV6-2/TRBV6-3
TGTGCCAGCAGTACAGTGAACACTGAAGCTTTCTTT
CASSTVNTEAFF
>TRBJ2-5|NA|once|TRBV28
TGTGCCAGCAGTTTAAATTTAGAGACCCAGTACTTC
CASSLNLETQYF
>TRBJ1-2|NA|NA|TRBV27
TGTGCCAGCAGACGAGGCGGGTCCGGAGGCTACACCTTC
CASRRGGSGGYTF
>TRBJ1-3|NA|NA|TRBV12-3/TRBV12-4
TGTGCCAGCAGTTTAAACGGAGGAAACACCATATATTTT
CASSLNGGNTIYF
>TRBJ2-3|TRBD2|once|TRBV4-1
TGCGCCAGCAGCCAAGGTGGACTAGCGGTTAGCACAGATACGCAGTATTTT
CASSQGGLAVSTDTQYF
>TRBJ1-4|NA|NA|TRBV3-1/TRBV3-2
TGTGCCAGCAGCCAAGGAGGTGAAAAACTGTTTTTT
CASSQGGEKLFF
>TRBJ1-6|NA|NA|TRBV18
TGTGCCAGCTCATCGGTCCGGGCGGGGGTTGGACTCCGAAATTCACCCCTCCACTTT
CASSSVRAGVGLRNSPLHF
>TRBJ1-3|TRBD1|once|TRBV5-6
TGTGCCAGCAGCTTGGTGGTGACAGGGGTTGGAAACACCATATATTTT
CASSLVVTGVGNTIYF
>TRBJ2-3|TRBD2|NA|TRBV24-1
TGTGCCACCAGTTCAAGAGGAGCGGGGTATGGCACAGATACGCAGTATTTT
CATSSRGAGYGTDTQYF
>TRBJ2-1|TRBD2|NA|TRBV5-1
TGCGCCAGCAGCCCCCTCGCGGGGGGGCGCGTTGAGCAGTTCTTC
CASSPLAGGRVEQFF
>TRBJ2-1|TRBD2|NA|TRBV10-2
TGCGCCAGCAGTGAGTCAGGGACTAGCGGGGAGCAGTTCTTC
CASSESGTSGEQFF
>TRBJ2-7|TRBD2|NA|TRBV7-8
TGTGCCAGCAGCTTATATGAAGGCGGGGGCTACGAGCAGTACTTC
CASSLYEGGGYEQYF
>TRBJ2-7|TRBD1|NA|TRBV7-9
TGTGCCAGCAGCACCGACAGGGGATCCAGGGAGCAGTACTTC
CASSTDRGSREQYF
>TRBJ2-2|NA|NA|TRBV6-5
TGTGCCAGCAGGAGGGCCGGGGAGCTGTTTTTT
CASRRAGELFF
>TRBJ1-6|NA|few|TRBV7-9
TGTGCCAGCAGCTCTTTCGGGGTTCTAACCCATTCACCCCTCCACTTT
CASSSFGVLTHSPLHF
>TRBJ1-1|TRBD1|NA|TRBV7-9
TGTGCCAGCAGGACAGGGGGCACTGAAGCTTTCTTT
CASRTGGTEAFF
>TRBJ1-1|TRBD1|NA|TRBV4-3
TGCGCCAGCAGCCTGGACAGGGCGACAGGGTGGGCTTTCTTT
CASSLDRATGWAFF
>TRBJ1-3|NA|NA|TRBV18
TGTGCCAGCTCACCACCAGGGTCTGGAAACACCATATATTTT
CASSPPGSGNTIYF
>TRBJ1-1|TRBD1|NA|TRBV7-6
TGTGCCAGCAGCCACACAGGGGGTAGCACTGAAGCTTTCTTT
CASSHTGGSTEAFF
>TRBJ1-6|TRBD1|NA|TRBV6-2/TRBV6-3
TGTGCCAGCAGTCAGTTAGGACAGGGGACGGATTCACCCCTCCACTTT
CASSQLGQGTDSPLHF
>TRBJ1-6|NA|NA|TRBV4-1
TGCGCCAGCAGCCTCATGGACAGAAACTCCTATAATTCACCCCTCCACTTT
CASSLMDRNSYNSPLHF
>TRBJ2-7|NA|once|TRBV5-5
TGTGCCAGCAGCTTGGTGACGGGGTACGAGCAGTACTTC
CASSLVTGYEQYF
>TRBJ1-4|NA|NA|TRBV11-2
TGTGCCAGCAGCTTAGTTATGGGGGAAAAACTGTTTTTT
CASSLVMGEKLFF
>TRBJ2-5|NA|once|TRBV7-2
TGTGCCAGCAGCTTTGCGGGGGCGGATGGGACCCAGTACTTC
CASSFAGADGTQYF
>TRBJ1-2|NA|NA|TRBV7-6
TGTGCCAGCAGCTTCAGGCAGGACTATGGCTACACCTTC
CASSFRQDYGYTF
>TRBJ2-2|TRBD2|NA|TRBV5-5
TGTGCCAGCAGCTTGGTAGCGGGAGTGGCTACGAACACCGGGGAGCTGTTTTTT
CASSLVAGVATNTGELFF
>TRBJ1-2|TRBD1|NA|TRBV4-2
TGTGCCAGCAGCCAAGTACCCCGGAGGACAGGGCACTATGGCTACACCTTC
CASSQVPRRTGHYGYTF
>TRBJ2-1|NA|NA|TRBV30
TGTGCCTGGACCTTTAACAATGAGCAGTTCTTC
CAWTFNNEQFF
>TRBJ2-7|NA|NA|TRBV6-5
TGTGCCAGCAGTTCGACCGTTGACTCGTTAGAGCAGTACTTC
CASSSTVDSLEQYF
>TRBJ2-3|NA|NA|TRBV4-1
TGCGCCAGCAGCCAAGATGTACGGACCACAGATACGCAGTATTTT
CASSQDVRTTDTQYF
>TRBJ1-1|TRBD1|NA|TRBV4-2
TGTGCCAGCAGCCAAGATGCCTTCAGGGGGCCGAACACTGAAGCTTTCTTT
CASSQDAFRGPNTEAFF
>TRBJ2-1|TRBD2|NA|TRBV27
TGTGCCAGCAGTTTAGGCGGGAGTGTGAATGAGCAGTTCTTC
CASSLGGSVNEQFF
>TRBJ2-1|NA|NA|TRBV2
TGTGCCAGCAGTGAAACTCTAGGGGTCGGTGGTGAGCAGTTCTTC
CASSETLGVGGEQFF
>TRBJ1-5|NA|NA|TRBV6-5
TGTGCCAGCAGTCCCGATTCGGGAGGCCAGCCCCAGCATTTT
CASSPDSGGQPQHF
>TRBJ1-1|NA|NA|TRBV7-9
TGTGCCAGCAGCCGACAAGCCGCGACTGAAGCTTTCTTT
CASSRQAATEAFF
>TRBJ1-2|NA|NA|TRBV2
TGTGCCAGCAAGCCTTTACAGGCGGCAAATGGCTACACCTTC
CASKPLQAANGYTF
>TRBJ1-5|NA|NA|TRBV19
TGTGCCAGTAGTGGCGGATGGAATAGCAATCAGCCCCAGCATTTT
CASSGGWNSNQPQHF
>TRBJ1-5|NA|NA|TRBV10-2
TGCGCCAGCAGTAGGGCAGGGAGGGTCGGAGAGCCCCAGCATTTT
CASSRAGRVGEPQHF
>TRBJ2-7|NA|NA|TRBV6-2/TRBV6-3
TGTGCCAGCAGTTACCTCCCCAGCGACGAGCAGTACTTC
CASSYLPSDEQYF
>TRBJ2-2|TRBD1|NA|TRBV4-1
TGCGCCAGCAGCCAACCGGGACAGGCCCCCGGGGAGCTGTTTTTT
CASSQPGQAPGELFF
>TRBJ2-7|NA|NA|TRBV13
TGTGCCAGCAGCTCAGGGCAGCAGCAGTACTTC
CASSSGQQQYF